Sequencing of this T cell receptor (beta chain) was carried out in a study of blood T cell repertoires in COVID-19. Study-wide background: The study drew acute and convalescent COVID-19 samples from the United States, Italy and Spain. Sources were T cells, B-cell-depleted T cells, or PBMCs; the material itself was cDNA or gDNA.

Generated by immunoSEQ multiplex PCR, the TCRdb table keeps only in-frame clones and is missing some. The sample has under 110,000 clones, around 93% seen once. The sample comprised peripheral blood. The source is a man aged 45-60 years with acute or convalescent COVID-19.

This CDR3 reads CASSLIGTSGGTQYF. The CDR3 coding sequence is TGTGCCAGCAGCTTAATCGGGACTAGTGGCGGGACCCAGTACTTC. This chain joins TRBV7-3 and TRBJ2-5, with 8 bases lining up with TRBD2. CDR3 size: 15 residues. Germline CDR1 is SGHTA and CDR2 is FQGTGA. Trimming removed 1 base from V and 7 bases from J; junction bases left unmatched: 8. Based on the CDR3 plus reference TRBV7-3 and TRBJ2-5, the full variable domain is GAGVSQTPSNKVTEKGKYVELRCDPISGHTALYWYRQSLGQGPEFLIYFQGTGAADDSGLPNDRFFAVRPEGSVSTLKIQRTERGDSAVYLCASSLIGTSGGTQYFGPGTRLLVL.